This TCR beta chain originates from a study of T cells in localized non-small cell lung cancer. Germline V gene sequence: CDR1 MDHEN, CDR2 SYDVKM. V was pared by 5 bases and J by 3 bases, with 23 bases between. This CDR3 is built from 17 residues. Study-level results: Uninvolved adjacent lung showed the highest T cell clonality, exceeding tumor. One tumor region alone was sequenced, and heterogeneity therefore remains possible.

Libraries were prepared by immunoSEQ multiplex PCR; TCRdb keeps only in-frame clonotypes and omits some of them. This sample yields 15,000 to 20,000 clones, of which about 89% are seen a single time; approximately 3.7% belongs to the top ten. This clone was detected only a few times. Its antigen remains unidentified. The J gene is TRBJ2-7, the V gene TRBV28, with a possible D match to TRBD1 (7 bases). Material: peripheral blood, obtained before any cancer treatment. The clonotype comes from a male donor at least 60 years old with stage II squamous cell lung carcinoma. The CDR3 is CASSPLATGARIYEQYF. Here the CDR3 DNA reads TGTGCCAGCAGTCCACTAGCCACAGGGGCGCGAATCTACGAGCAGTACTTC.